These 9 T cell receptor beta chains were sequenced from one sample in a study of blood T cells in healthy people across ages. The second PCR ran about 6 to 12 cycles with a sample-barcoded 5' primer and J-beta primers. MiXCR, applied by TCRdb to the 5' RACE reads, yields one record per CDR3 protein. The repertoire consists of hundreds of thousands of distinct CDR3 sequences, with roughly 53% occurring once and the leading ten covering roughly 34%. Specimen: blood. Receptors originate from a man between 60 and 75 years old in good health.

V usage is TRBV6-1 and J usage is TRBJ2-7; D is possibly TRBD1 or TRBD2 (5 bases each). The DNA matches TRBJ2-5 better at its end, which makes the J call doubtful. This CDR3 spans 14 amino acids. Germline V lookup: CDR1 MNHNS, CDR2 SASEGT. The DNA for the CDR3 is TGTGCCAGCAGTGACGGTGGGGGAAGGGAGACCCAGTACTTC. Translating gives CASSDGGGRETQYF.

At least ten counts were recorded for this clonotype. This chain joins TRBV20-1 and TRBJ2-4, with D perhaps assigned TRBD1 or TRBD2 (5 bases each). The V and J ends lost 6 bases and 3 bases respectively, with 15 bases between them. Germline assignment: CDR1 DFQATT and CDR2 SNEGSKA (reference sequence). This CDR3 has 14 amino acids. Here the CDR3 DNA reads TGCAGTGCCCCCGGGGCACTCAACAAAAACATTCAGTACTTC. Protein product: CSAPGALNKNIQYF.

The table lists this clonotype with a few counts. This chain joins TRBV29-1 and TRBJ2-6, with a weak D call TRBD2 (6 bases). In germline, CDR1 is SQVTM, CDR2 ANQGSEA. The V end lost 7 bases, the J end lost 0 bases, and 10 bases lay between the germline ends. CDR3 length: 14 residues. Here the CDR3 reads CSARGGSGANVLTF. The CDR3 nucleotides are TGCAGCGCGCGGGGCGGCTCTGGGGCCAACGTCCTGACTTTC. Full variable domain (missing parts from reference TRBV29-1 and TRBJ2-6): SAVISQKPSRDICQRGTSLTIQCQVDSQVTMMFWYRQQPGQSLTLIATANQGSEATYESGFVIDKFPISRPNLTFSTLTVSNMSPEDSSIYLCSARGGSGANVLTFGAGSRLTVL.

The chain employs TRBV20-1 and TRBJ2-1; possibly TRBD2 for D (6 bases). The V gene's germline CDR1 is DFQATT and CDR2 SNEGSKA (reference sequence). The germline V and J ends were trimmed by 0 bases and 10 bases, with 13 bases remaining between them. This CDR3 is built from 13 residues. The CDR3 nucleotides read TGCAGTGCTAGAGAGGAAGCGGGCTTCGAGCAGTTCTTC. This gives the protein CSAREEAGFEQFF.

The rearrangement links TRBV7-2 to TRBJ1-5; D gene unclear. The germline gives CDR1 SGHTA, CDR2 FQGNSA. The CDR3 is made up of 13 amino acids. Trimming cost V 4 bases and J 1 base, with 5 bases left between them. This chain's CDR3 is CASSSRSNQPQHF. The CDR3 nucleotides are TGTGCCAGCAGCTCTAGGAGCAATCAGCCCCAGCATTTT.

CDR3: CASSSEGGPLHF. The CDR3, as DNA: TGTGCCAGCAGTTCGGAGGGAGGACCCCTCCACTTT. J is TRBJ1-6 and V is TRBV12-3 or TRBV12-4, with no clear D. The CDR3 has 12 amino acids. The V and J ends lost 4 bases and 12 bases respectively, with 10 bases between them.

Concerning this clonotype itself: A much larger clone differs from this one at a single base, so this may be a read error. V is TRBV11-2 and J is TRBJ2-7; TRBD1 matches 8 bases. Germline V gene sequence: CDR1 SGHAT, CDR2 FQNNGV. The CDR3 runs to 15 residues. Trimming removed 3 bases from V and 7 bases from J; junction bases left unmatched: 11. In nucleotides, the CDR3 is TGTGCCAGCAGCTTGAGCAGGGGGCAGGTCAATGAGCAGTACTTC. It codes for CASSLSRGQVNEQYF.

The count of this clonotype is one. V and J are TRBV5-1 and TRBJ1-5, with TRBD1 matching 8 bases. Germline V gives CDR1 SGHRS, CDR2 YFSETQ. There are 14 residues in the CDR3. Trimming cost V 4 bases and J 5 bases; bases outside gene matches: 5. The CDR3 here is CASSPDRVDQPQHF. CDR3 in DNA: TGCGCCAGCAGCCCGGACAGGGTCGATCAGCCCCAGCATTTT.

The genes are TRBV28 and TRBJ1-5; TRBD1 is a possible D gene (6 bases). The germline gives CDR1 MDHEN, CDR2 SYDVKM. V gave up 4 bases and J gave up 6 bases, with 13 bases separating them. The CDR3 loop spans 14 amino acids. The CDR3 DNA follows: TGTGCCAGCAGTTCAGGAGGGGGAGGTCAGCCCCAGCATTTT. Residues: CASSSGGGGQPQHF.